The rows below give T cell receptor beta chains drawn from one sample of a study of CD8 T cell repertoires and HIV-1 epitope variants. Which antigens these TCRs recognize remains unknown. TCRdb's table, derived via immunoSEQ multiplex PCR, lists solely in-frame clones and lacks some. The sample has thousands of clones, about 65% seen once; the top ten hold 35% to 50%. The sequencing input was cultured CD8+ T cells derived from PBMCs. The receptors stem from a male donor with HIV. CDR3s include the opening cysteine and the closing phenylalanine or tryptophan. The D gene is left open where the match is weak. Clone size, where shown, is once, few, many, or a class for clones that have expanded.

d_call,j_call,v_call,clone_size,cdr3_nt,cdr3_aa
-,TRBJ1-4,TRBV11-2,-,TGTGCCAGCAGCTTAATTTCTCAGGGGCCAGCTAATGAAAAACTGTTTTTT,CASSLISQGPANEKLFF
TRBD2,TRBJ2-3,TRBV13,few,TGTGCCAGCAGCTCTAGCGGGAGTCCCACAGATACGCAGTATTTT,CASSSSGSPTDTQYF
-,TRBJ2-2,TRBV15,-,TGTGCCACCAGCTCGGCCCTCGGGGCTACCGGGGAGCTGTTTTTT,CATSSALGATGELFF
TRBD2,TRBJ2-2,TRBV18,-,TGTGCCAGCTCACCCAGCGCTAGCGGGGGGCTTACCGGGGAGCTGTTTTTT,CASSPSASGGLTGELFF
-,TRBJ1-5,TRBV7-2,-,TGTGCCAGCAGCTCCGGACAGAGCTTACGAAGCAATCAGCCCCAGCATTTT,CASSSGQSLRSNQPQHF
-,TRBJ2-7,TRBV27,few,TGTGCCAGTCGCGGGAACAGCTACGAGCAGTACTTC,CASRGNSYEQYF
TRBD2,TRBJ2-1,TRBV7-9,-,TGTGCCAGCAGCTTAATAGCGGGGGGTGGCTCCTACAATGAGCAGTTCTTC,CASSLIAGGGSYNEQFF
-,TRBJ1-1,TRBV5-6,-,TGTGCCAGCAGCCCTGGGGGCAGGGCGAACACTGAAGCTTTCTTT,CASSPGGRANTEAFF
TRBD1,TRBJ2-5,TRBV18,-,TGTGCCAGCTCAGGTGGACAGGGGGCCAGGGAGACCCAGTACTTC,CASSGGQGARETQYF
TRBD2,TRBJ2-3,TRBV6-4,-,TGTGCCAGCAGTGACTCGCGGGGGGGCACAGATACGCAGTATTTT,CASSDSRGGTDTQYF
TRBD2,TRBJ2-1,TRBV9,-,TGTGCCAGCAGCGTGCGGGGGGGATTTAATGAGCAGTTCTTC,CASSVRGGFNEQFF
-,TRBJ2-1,TRBV27,-,TGTGCCAGCAGTTTACGGGGTTGGAATGAGCAGTTCTTC,CASSLRGWNEQFF
-,TRBJ1-3,TRBV10-3,-,TGTGCCATCAGTGAGTCACGGGACACTGGAAACACCATATATTTT,CAISESRDTGNTIYF
-,TRBJ2-7,TRBV4-3,-,TGCGCCAGCAGCCAAGAGATACTGTACGAGCAGTACTTC,CASSQEILYEQYF
TRBD2,TRBJ2-1,TRBV4-3,few,TGCGCCAGCAGCCAAGATCGCGGACTAGCGGGGGGGCTTCCCTACAATGAGCAGTTCTTC,CASSQDRGLAGGLPYNEQFF
TRBD2,TRBJ2-7,TRBV19,-,TGTGCCAGTAGTATATTAAGCGGGGCCTCCTACGAGCAGTACTTC,CASSILSGASYEQYF
-,TRBJ2-1,TRBV11-3,few,TGTGCCAGCAGTTTCCGGTCGTACAATGAGCAGTTCTTC,CASSFRSYNEQFF
-,TRBJ2-2,TRBV29-1,-,TGCAGCGTCTTGAAGGGCACCGGGGAGCTGTTTTTT,CSVLKGTGELFF
TRBD1,TRBJ2-2,TRBV6-5,-,TGTGCCAGCAGCTTGACAGGGGGCAGGAGCGGGGAGCTGTTTTTT,CASSLTGGRSGELFF
TRBD2,TRBJ2-3,TRBV4-1,-,TGCGCCAGCAGCCAAGACCCCCCTAGCGGGACTAGCACAGATACGCAGTATTTT,CASSQDPPSGTSTDTQYF
-,TRBJ2-6,TRBV4-3,-,TGCGCCAGCAGCCAAGATAGGGACTCCGGGGCCCTCTCTGGGGCCAACGTCCTGACTTTC,CASSQDRDSGALSGANVLTF
TRBD1,TRBJ2-1,TRBV6-6,-,TGTGCCAGCAGTGCCGGGACAGGCTCCTACAATGAGCAGTTCTTC,CASSAGTGSYNEQFF
TRBD2,TRBJ2-3,TRBV4-3,-,TGCGCCAGCAGCCAAGGACTAGCGGGGGGTACAGATACGCAGTATTTT,CASSQGLAGGTDTQYF
-,TRBJ2-1,TRBV10-2,-,TGCGCCAGCGAGGGGGACTCCTCCTACAATGAGCAGTTCTTC,CASEGDSSYNEQFF
-,TRBJ2-3,TRBV6-5,once,TGTGCCAGCAGTCCTGGACTGAGAGACGGTACGCAGTATTTT,CASSPGLRDGTQYF
-,TRBJ2-1,TRBV10-2,-,TGCGCCAGCAGTGGGAGGGCGGGGCGGGTCCTGGACAATGAGCAGTTCTTC,CASSGRAGRVLDNEQFF
-,TRBJ2-2,TRBV6-1,-,TGTGCCAGCTTTAGGCCCACCGGGGAGCTGTTTTTT,CASFRPTGELFF
-,TRBJ2-5,TRBV7-9,-,TGTGCCAGCAGCTTAGAGACCCAGTACTTC,CASSLETQYF
TRBD1,TRBJ2-5,TRBV2,-,TGTGCCAGCAGTGGCGGGACAGGGAGGTCGGAGACCCAGTACTTC,CASSGGTGRSETQYF
-,TRBJ2-1,TRBV7-3,-,TGTGCCAGCAGCTCCGACAGGAACGCTGAGCAGTTCTTC,CASSSDRNAEQFF
TRBD2,TRBJ2-7,TRBV14,-,TGTGCCAGCAGCCTGACTAGCGGGAGTGCGTACGAGCAGTACTTC,CASSLTSGSAYEQYF
TRBD1,TRBJ2-5,TRBV25-1,few,TGTGCCAGCAGTGAAGGGACAGGGGGCGGGGAGACCCAGTACTTC,CASSEGTGGGETQYF
-,TRBJ1-5,TRBV7-2,-,TGTGCCAGCAGCTTAACGGTCGCCAAGGGTCAGCCCCAGCATTTT,CASSLTVAKGQPQHF
-,TRBJ2-2,TRBV6-5,-,TGTGCCAGCAGTTACCCTGGGGCGGCCACCGGGGAGCTGTTTTTT,CASSYPGAATGELFF
-,TRBJ2-7,TRBV10-2,-,TGCGCCAGCAGTGAAACGGAGGCCTACGAGCAGTACTTC,CASSETEAYEQYF